This is a list of T cell receptor beta chains from one sample in a study of Tregs in tolerant kidney transplant recipients. These receptors lack a known antigen. Libraries were prepared by immunoSEQ multiplex PCR; TCRdb keeps only in-frame clonotypes and omits some of them. The sample lists about 15,000 clones, about 53% occurring once. The sequencing here drew on CD4+ T cells from blood cultured with allogeneic cells, taken before the transplant. The receptors come from a human patient who received a combined kidney and bone marrow transplant. The CDR3 runs from the conserved cysteine through the conserved F or W. The order of the fields is clone size, J gene, V gene, D gene, CDR3 DNA, CDR3 protein. A D gene is named only where the DNA matches it firmly. Expanded clones are given a class, and other clones once, few, many or no size at all.

>few|TRBJ2-3|TRBV5-1|.
TGCGCCAGCAGCTTGGCACAGGGCTGGACAGATACGCAGTATTTT
CASSLAQGWTDTQYF
>.|TRBJ1-2|TRBV6-5|.
TGTGCCAGCAGTTACTCTTGGGGGACAAACTATGGCTACACCTTC
CASSYSWGTNYGYTF
>.|TRBJ2-3|TRBV30|TRBD2
TGTGCCTGGAGTGTACATACTAGCGGATTCACAGATACGCAGTATTTT
CAWSVHTSGFTDTQYF
>medium-sized|TRBJ1-1|TRBV6-5|.
TGTGCCAGCAGTTACCTGCGGGGAGGTGAAGCTTTCTTT
CASSYLRGGEAFF
>few|TRBJ1-2|TRBV11-3|TRBD1
TGTGCCAGCAGCTTAGAGCCAGGGGGGAACTATGGCTACACCTTC
CASSLEPGGNYGYTF
>.|TRBJ1-5|TRBV18|.
TGTGCCAGCTCACCACCGGGGGCGAGCAATCAGCCCCAGCATTTT
CASSPPGASNQPQHF
>few|TRBJ2-1|TRBV28|TRBD2
TGTGCCAGCGGCCCCCCGATTAGCGGGGGCCTGTTGGATGAGCAGTTCTTC
CASGPPISGGLLDEQFF
>few|TRBJ2-5|TRBV4-1|.
TGCGCCAGCAGCCAACGGGGAATCGAGGAGACCCAGTACTTC
CASSQRGIEETQYF
>.|TRBJ2-1|TRBV5-1|TRBD2
TGCGCCAGCAGCTTGGCCCCGACTAGCGGGTATAGCTCCTACAATGAGCAGTTCTTC
CASSLAPTSGYSSYNEQFF
>.|TRBJ2-7|TRBV4-3|.
TGCGCCAGCAGCCAAGATCACAGTTCCTACGAGCAGTACTTC
CASSQDHSSYEQYF
>.|TRBJ2-7|TRBV14|.
TGTGCCAGCAGACTTTCCGGGACTCCTTACGAGCAGTACTTC
CASRLSGTPYEQYF
>few|TRBJ2-7|TRBV6-5|TRBD1
TGTGCCAGCAGCCGGACAGGGGTCCACGAGCAGTACTTC
CASSRTGVHEQYF
>.|TRBJ1-6|TRBV11-2|.
TGTGCCAGCAGCTTAAGGGTAGCGGGCTCACCCCTCCACTTT
CASSLRVAGSPLHF
>.|TRBJ1-6|TRBV11-1|.
TGTGCCAGCAGCTACCAGGGAGGGAATTCCCCCCTCCACTTT
CASSYQGGNSPLHF
>.|TRBJ2-7|TRBV5-5|.
TGTGCCAGCAGCCGCAACTTCAGGACTACCTACGAGCAGTACTTC
CASSRNFRTTYEQYF